This is a list of T cell receptor beta chains from one sample in a study of CD8 T cells in Susac syndrome. TCRdb ran MiXCR on the immunoSEQ multiplex PCR reads and lists one entry per CDR3 protein. The profile shows 160,000 or so distinct CDR3 sequences, around 93% of them singletons. Source material: CD4+ T cells from PBMCs. Source of these receptors: a human donor in good health. The CDR3 runs from the conserved cysteine through the conserved F or W. The order of the fields is CDR3 length, clone size, V gene, J gene, D gene, CDR3 protein, CDR3 DNA. D genes are given only for firm matches. Clone sizes are given selectively: once, few, many, or a class where the clone is expanded.

length: 14
size: .
V: TRBV7-2
J: TRBJ2-3
D: TRBD1
CDR3: CASSLRGGADTQYF
DNA: TGTGCCAGCAGCTTAAGAGGGGGCGCAGATACGCAGTATTTT

length: 13
size: .
V: TRBV4-1
J: TRBJ2-3
D: .
CDR3: CASSLSAWDTQYF
DNA: TGCGCCAGCAGTCTTAGCGCCTGGGATACGCAGTATTTT

length: 13
size: .
V: TRBV7-3
J: TRBJ1-1
D: .
CDR3: CASSTHLNTEAFF
DNA: TGTGCCAGCAGCACCCATCTGAACACTGAAGCTTTCTTT

length: 15
size: .
V: TRBV5-1
J: TRBJ1-1
D: TRBD1
CDR3: CASTNGQGAVAEAFF
DNA: TGCGCCAGCACGAACGGACAGGGGGCTGTGGCTGAAGCTTTCTTT

length: 15
size: .
V: TRBV18
J: TRBJ2-1
D: TRBD1
CDR3: CASSLGTGNYNEQFF
DNA: TGTGCCAGCTCCCTCGGGACAGGCAATTACAATGAGCAGTTCTTC

length: 18
size: .
V: TRBV4-2
J: TRBJ1-6
D: .
CDR3: CASSQGVPGPDYNSPLHF
DNA: TGTGCCAGCAGCCAAGGAGTTCCGGGGCCTGACTATAATTCACCCCTCCACTTT

length: 14
size: .
V: TRBV14
J: TRBJ2-1
D: .
CDR3: CASSQRLVLNEQFF
DNA: TGTGCCAGCAGCCAAAGACTCGTCCTAAATGAGCAGTTCTTC

length: 13
size: .
V: TRBV29-1
J: TRBJ2-1
D: .
CDR3: CSVGLRSYNEQFF
DNA: TGCAGCGTTGGCCTCCGTTCCTACAATGAGCAGTTCTTC

length: 15
size: once
V: TRBV18
J: TRBJ1-2
D: TRBD1
CDR3: CASSPPSGGNYGYTF
DNA: TGTGCCAGCTCACCACCGTCAGGGGGGAACTATGGCTACACCTTC

length: 13
size: .
V: TRBV3-1
J: TRBJ2-7
D: .
CDR3: CASSQLSSYEQYF
DNA: TGTGCCAGCAGCCAATTATCCAGTTACGAGCAGTACTTC

length: 16
size: few
V: TRBV5-1
J: TRBJ2-2
D: TRBD2
CDR3: CASSPDNSGAAGELFF
DNA: TGCGCCAGCAGTCCCGACAATAGCGGGGCCGCCGGGGAGCTGTTTTTT

length: 16
size: .
V: TRBV6-6
J: TRBJ1-4
D: TRBD1
CDR3: CASSYAGQGGDEKLFF
DNA: TGTGCCAGCAGTTACGCGGGACAGGGCGGCGATGAAAAACTGTTTTTT

length: 11
size: once
V: TRBV7-2
J: TRBJ2-4
D: .
CDR3: CASSLGTLQYF
DNA: TGTGCCAGCAGCTTAGGGACTCTTCAGTACTTC

length: 16
size: .
V: TRBV4-1
J: TRBJ1-4
D: .
CDR3: CASSQDGPNHNEKLFF
DNA: TGCGCCAGCAGCCAAGATGGCCCGAACCACAATGAAAAACTGTTTTTT

length: 14
size: .
V: TRBV10-3
J: TRBJ2-7
D: .
CDR3: CAIRPGAIPYEQYF
DNA: TGTGCCATCAGACCGGGAGCGATTCCCTACGAGCAGTACTTC

length: 13
size: .
V: TRBV7-3
J: TRBJ2-1
D: .
CDR3: CASSRDGYNEQFF
DNA: TGTGCCAGCAGCCGGGACGGCTACAATGAGCAGTTCTTC

length: 13
size: once
V: TRBV20-1
J: TRBJ2-5
D: .
CDR3: CSPSQGGQETQYF
DNA: TGCAGTCCTTCCCAGGGGGGCCAAGAGACCCAGTACTTC

length: 13
size: .
V: TRBV4-1
J: TRBJ1-2
D: .
CDR3: CASSQDRTYGYTF
DNA: TGCGCCAGCAGCCAAGACAGGACCTATGGCTACACCTTC

length: 15
size: .
V: TRBV7-6
J: TRBJ1-5
D: .
CDR3: CASSPRRGPDQPQHF
DNA: TGTGCCAGCAGCCCCCGACGGGGGCCGGATCAGCCCCAGCATTTT

length: 14
size: .
V: TRBV12-3/TRBV12-4
J: TRBJ2-7
D: .
CDR3: CASTQQGYSYEQYF
DNA: TGTGCCAGCACCCAACAGGGCTACTCCTACGAGCAGTACTTC

length: 16
size: .
V: TRBV6-6
J: TRBJ2-2
D: .
CDR3: CASSYSGKGNTGELFF
DNA: TGTGCCAGCAGTTACTCGGGAAAAGGCAACACCGGGGAGCTGTTTTTT

length: 15
size: .
V: TRBV7-2
J: TRBJ2-1
D: TRBD2
CDR3: CASSLQSGAYNEQFF
DNA: TGTGCCAGCAGCTTACAAAGCGGGGCATACAATGAGCAGTTCTTC

length: 15
size: .
V: TRBV9
J: TRBJ2-1
D: .
CDR3: CASSVSIDGQLEQFF
DNA: TGTGCCAGCAGCGTTAGTATCGACGGACAGCTTGAGCAGTTCTTC

length: 17
size: .
V: TRBV30
J: TRBJ1-3
D: .
CDR3: CAWSVFLDSESRNTIYF
DNA: TGTGCCTGGAGTGTTTTTTTGGACAGCGAAAGCCGAAACACCATATATTTT

length: 17
size: .
V: TRBV6-5
J: TRBJ1-3
D: TRBD1
CDR3: CASSYSQGAVGGNTIYF
DNA: TGTGCCAGCAGTTACTCGCAGGGGGCAGTAGGTGGAAACACCATATATTTT

length: 14
size: .
V: TRBV27
J: TRBJ1-5
D: TRBD1
CDR3: CASSLGQGSQPQHF
DNA: TGTGCCAGCAGTCTCGGACAGGGGAGTCAGCCCCAGCATTTT

length: 11
size: .
V: TRBV20-1
J: TRBJ1-2
D: .
CDR3: CSAILGAGYTF
DNA: TGCAGTGCTATACTAGGCGCGGGCTACACCTTC

length: 14
size: .
V: TRBV6-1
J: TRBJ1-2
D: TRBD1
CDR3: CASSVDRAKYGYTF
DNA: TGTGCCAGCAGTGTGGACAGGGCTAAATATGGCTACACCTTC

length: 14
size: few
V: TRBV2
J: TRBJ1-2
D: TRBD1
CDR3: CASSLDRGDYGYTF
DNA: TGTGCCAGCAGTTTGGACAGGGGCGACTATGGCTACACCTTC

length: 14
size: .
V: TRBV4-1
J: TRBJ2-5
D: .
CDR3: CASSQDTLQETQYF
DNA: TGCGCCAGCAGCCAAGATACACTCCAAGAGACCCAGTACTTC

length: 17
size: .
V: TRBV18
J: TRBJ2-1
D: TRBD1
CDR3: CASSEYAGQGMVNEQFF
DNA: TGTGCCAGCTCCGAGTACGCCGGACAGGGCATGGTGAATGAGCAGTTCTTC

length: 13
size: .
V: TRBV6-5
J: TRBJ1-3
D: .
CDR3: CASSSDERSPIYF
DNA: TGTGCCAGCAGTTCGGACGAGCGGTCCCCCATATATTTT

length: 11
size: .
V: TRBV15
J: TRBJ2-3
D: .
CDR3: CATGTADTQYF
DNA: TGTGCCACCGGGACCGCAGATACGCAGTATTTT

length: 14
size: .
V: TRBV7-2
J: TRBJ2-5
D: TRBD1
CDR3: CAIRGGGFQETQYF
DNA: TGTGCCATCCGAGGGGGCGGCTTCCAAGAGACCCAGTACTTC

length: 15
size: .
V: TRBV5-8
J: TRBJ2-7
D: TRBD1
CDR3: CASSPRGQGAYEQYF
DNA: TGTGCCAGCAGCCCGCGAGGACAGGGGGCCTACGAGCAGTACTTC

length: 13
size: .
V: TRBV20-1
J: TRBJ2-5
D: .
CDR3: CSVWGQGQETQYF
DNA: TGCAGTGTTTGGGGGCAGGGCCAAGAGACCCAGTACTTC

length: 11
size: .
V: TRBV28
J: TRBJ2-3
D: .
CDR3: CASGVTDTQYF
DNA: TGTGCCAGCGGGGTCACAGATACGCAGTATTTT

length: 15
size: .
V: TRBV5-1
J: TRBJ1-1
D: .
CDR3: CASSTAGTGISEAFF
DNA: TGCGCCAGCAGTACCGCGGGAACAGGGATCTCTGAAGCTTTCTTT

length: 16
size: .
V: TRBV14
J: TRBJ1-2
D: TRBD1
CDR3: CASSQGLLDRGLGYTF
DNA: TGTGCCAGCAGCCAAGGGCTCTTGGACAGGGGGCTTGGCTACACCTTC

length: 13
size: .
V: TRBV6-6
J: TRBJ2-2
D: .
CDR3: CASSPWGAGELFF
DNA: TGTGCCAGCAGTCCCTGGGGGGCCGGGGAGCTGTTTTTT

length: 19
size: .
V: TRBV20-1
J: TRBJ2-3
D: .
CDR3: CVPKSDSHSASHLLLTQYF
DNA: TGTGTTCCTAAAAGTGATTCTCACTCTGCTTCTCATCTCCTACTTACGCAGTATTTT

length: 15
size: .
V: TRBV19
J: TRBJ1-1
D: TRBD1
CDR3: CASSKGTGMNTEAFF
DNA: TGTGCCAGTAGTAAAGGGACAGGGATGAACACTGAAGCTTTCTTT

length: 16
size: .
V: TRBV3-1
J: TRBJ1-4
D: .
CDR3: CASSRLGAGVGEKLFF
DNA: TGTGCCAGCAGCCGATTGGGGGCGGGGGTAGGTGAAAAACTGTTTTTT

length: 14
size: .
V: TRBV6-6
J: TRBJ1-2
D: .
CDR3: CASSYSTTSGGYTF
DNA: TGTGCCAGCAGTTACTCGACAACCTCTGGTGGCTACACCTTC

length: 13
size: .
V: TRBV19
J: TRBJ2-5
D: .
CDR3: CASSRTFQETQYF
DNA: TGTGCCAGTAGTAGGACTTTCCAAGAGACCCAGTACTTC

length: 15
size: .
V: TRBV3-1
J: TRBJ2-7
D: .
CDR3: CASSQDLAQFYEQYF
DNA: TGTGCCAGCAGCCAAGATCTTGCCCAGTTCTACGAGCAGTACTTC

length: 17
size: once
V: TRBV9
J: TRBJ1-1
D: .
CDR3: CASSRSLERSYRTEAFF
DNA: TGTGCCAGCAGCCGGAGTCTGGAGCGGTCCTACCGCACTGAAGCTTTCTTT

length: 12
size: .
V: TRBV7-3
J: TRBJ1-2
D: .
CDR3: CASSDPGKDYTF
DNA: TGTGCCAGCAGCGATCCAGGGAAAGACTACACCTTC

length: 12
size: once
V: TRBV30
J: TRBJ2-5
D: .
CDR3: CAWSPARETQYF
DNA: TGTGCCTGGTCCCCGGCGAGGGAGACCCAGTACTTC

length: 15
size: .
V: TRBV6-7
J: TRBJ2-3
D: .
CDR3: CASSYGLIHPDTQYF
DNA: TGTGCCAGCAGTTACGGGCTAATCCACCCAGATACGCAGTATTTT